This T cell receptor (beta chain) was recovered during a study of human T cells and chemical hapten exposure. Study information: Per-sample TCR yields varied mainly from small pooled library volume differences.

Time point in this sample: healthy volunteer bleed at 2 weeks. Total RNA came from unfractionated whole blood. CDR1 and CDR2 from the germline V gene are MNHEY and SVGEGT. The length of the CDR3 is 15 residues. With respect to this clonotype: A read error is possible here, since a much larger clone lies one base away.

In the original analysis: Sampled TCR counts reached a median of 95,638 per sample, with values ranging from roughly 23,224 to 700,000. TCRdb analysed the RACE reads with MiXCR anew, one entry per CDR3 protein. Clone size and V and J calls follow TCRdb, not the original study. The sample has tens of thousands of distinct CDR3 sequences; about 10% are singletons. The V and J genes are TRBV6-2 or TRBV6-3 and TRBJ1-1, with D unclear. The receptor was derived from a female donor in good health. Some clones in this sample may be carry-over from other donors' samples. Specimen: whole blood. CDR3 DNA: TGTGCCAGCAGCCGACCCGGACCCGACAACACTGAAGATTTCTTT. As protein: CASSRPGPDNTEDFF.